These 14 T cell receptor beta chains share one sample of origin, sequenced in a study of blood T cell repertoires in COVID-19. The protocol was immunoSEQ multiplex PCR, while the TCRdb copy is restricted to in-frame clones and leaves out a portion. The sample has more than 95,000 clones, roughly 87% seen once. The source material was peripheral blood. The receptor set was obtained from a human donor in a cohort sampled during active COVID-19.

The V gene is TRBV5-1, the J gene TRBJ2-7, with TRBD1 as a possible D gene (5 bases). Trimming removed 1 base from V and 0 bases from J, with 11 bases in between. This CDR3 comprises 15 residues. Germline CDR1 is SGHRS and CDR2 is YFSETQ. The CDR3 reads CASSLHRQGSYEQYF. Here the CDR3 DNA reads TGCGCCAGCAGCTTGCATCGGCAGGGCTCCTACGAGCAGTACTTC.

This clone was found a few times. The chain combines TRBV29-1 with TRBJ2-1; 12 bases line up with TRBD2. CDR3 length: 14 amino acids. CDR1 is SQVTM, CDR2 ANQGSEA, per germline. Trimming cost V 5 bases and J 9 bases; bases outside gene matches: 8. The CDR3 coding sequence is TGCAGCGTTCGACTAGCGGGAGTTTACGGTGAGCAGTTCTTC. Amino acids: CSVRLAGVYGEQFF.

V gene TRBV2 combines with J gene TRBJ2-5; 14 positions match TRBD2. Trimming removed 6 bases from V and 1 base from J; junction bases left unmatched: 10. The length of the CDR3 is 18 residues. CDR1 SNHLY and CDR2 FYNNEI come from the germline V gene. In DNA, the CDR3 is TGTGCCAGCAGGGGGGGACTAGCGGGGGCCACGCTCCAAGAGACCCAGTACTTC. Its translation: CASRGGLAGATLQETQYF.

This clone showed up just a few times. This chain joins TRBV7-6 and TRBJ1-6; 7 bases map to TRBD1. The CDR3 extends over 15 amino acids. The J segment lost 9 bases and the V segment lost 1 base, leaving 6 bases of the junction unmatched. In germline, CDR1 is SGHVS, CDR2 FNYEAQ. CDR3 in DNA: TGTGCCAGCAGCTTAGGGCAGGGGGTTACTTCACCCCTCCACTTT. Translated, it gives CASSLGQGVTSPLHF. Variable domain in full (rest from reference TRBV7-6 and TRBJ1-6): GAGVSQSPRYKVTKRGQDVALRCDPISGHVSLYWYRQALGQGPEFLTYFNYEAQQDKSGLPNDRFSAERPEGSISTLTIQRTEQRDSAMYRCASSLGQGVTSPLHFGNGTRLTVT.

V is TRBV28 and J is TRBJ2-7, with 11 bases matching TRBD2. Germline CDR1 and CDR2: MDHEN and SYDVKM. V lost 6 bases, J lost 6 bases, and 10 bases stayed unmatched. The CDR3 spans 15 residues. CDR3 amino acids: CASRVQTSGSSEQYF. The CDR3 DNA follows: TGTGCCAGCAGGGTACAAACTAGCGGGAGTTCCGAGCAGTACTTC. The full variable domain, completed using reference TRBV28 and TRBJ2-7, is DVKVTQSSRYLVKRTGEKVFLECVQDMDHENMFWYRQDPGLGLRLIYFSYDVKMKEKGDIPEGYSVSREKKERFSLILESASTNQTSMYLCASRVQTSGSSEQYFGPGTRLTVT.

J is TRBJ1-2 and V is TRBV9; possible D gene TRBD1, 5 bases. CDR1 and CDR2 (germline): SGDLS, YYNGEE. V dropped 0 bases and J dropped 8 bases, with 8 bases sitting between them. CDR3 length: 12 residues. CDR3 DNA sequence: TGTGCCAGCAGCGTAGAGGAGGGGGGCTACACCTTC. Translation: CASSVEEGGYTF.

The chain recombines TRBV2 with TRBJ2-5; TRBD2 is a possible D gene (6 bases). Germline CDR1 reads SNHLY; CDR2 reads FYNNEI. This CDR3 comprises 16 residues. Deletions cut 4 bases from V and 4 bases from J, with 19 bases between. CDR3 nucleotide sequence: TGTGCCAGCAGTGCCGACTCTGGCTACGGGGGAGAGACCCAGTACTTC. This codes for CASSADSGYGGETQYF.

V is TRBV28 and J is TRBJ1-4; D gene ambiguous. The CDR3 consists of 13 residues. CDR1 and CDR2 (germline): MDHEN, SYDVKM. The ends were cut back, 5 bases at V and 8 bases at J, with 12 bases in the middle. CDR3 region: CASSPRGSEKLFF. CDR3 DNA: TGTGCCAGCAGTCCTCGGGGTAGCGAAAAACTGTTTTTT.

V is TRBV7-2 and J is TRBJ2-7, with D perhaps matching TRBD2 (5 bases). The V end lost 1 base, the J end lost 5 bases, and 9 bases lay between the germline ends. CDR1 SGHTA and CDR2 FQGNSA come from the germline V gene. The CDR3 extends over 13 amino acids. For the CDR3, the DNA is TGTGCCAGCAGCTTAGAGCGGTCCCACGAGCAGTACTTC. Residues: CASSLERSHEQYF.

The chain employs TRBV3-1 (or the pseudogene TRBV3-2) and TRBJ2-5; 8 bases fit TRBD2. Germline CDR1 reads LGHDT; CDR2 reads YNNKEL (reference sequence). J lost 2 bases, V lost 7 bases, and 6 bases had no gene match. The CDR3 is 14 amino acids. The CDR3 loop is CASKLAERQETQYF. The CDR3 bases are TGTGCCAGCAAACTAGCGGAAAGACAAGAGACCCAGTACTTC.

This chain connects TRBV11-3 to TRBJ1-5; 8 nucleotides align to TRBD1. The ends lost 7 bases at V and 5 bases at J; junction bases unmatched: 7. This CDR3 is built from 14 residues. Germline V gene sequence: CDR1 SGHNT, CDR2 YENEEA. The CDR3 DNA sequence: TGTGCCAGCACACTACAGGGGGTTCATCAGCCCCAGCATTTT. Protein product: CASTLQGVHQPQHF.

The chain employs TRBV30 and TRBJ1-5; 8 nucleotides align to TRBD1. The V segment lost 3 bases and the J segment 7 bases; nucleotides outside the gene matches: 8. Germline CDR1 and CDR2: GTSNPN and SVGIG (reference sequence). The CDR3 runs 14 residues. As DNA, the CDR3 is TGTGCCTGGAGGCACGACAGGGGCCAACAGCCCCAGCATTTT. As protein: CAWRHDRGQQPQHF.

J is TRBJ2-1 and V is TRBV5-1; D is possibly TRBD2 (6 bases). CDR3 length: 14 residues. V lost 0 bases to trimming and J lost 5 bases, with 9 bases between them. Germline CDR1 reads SGHRS; CDR2 reads YFSETQ. CDR3 protein: CASSLGDFNNEQFF. CDR3 coding DNA: TGCGCCAGCAGCTTGGGGGACTTTAACAATGAGCAGTTCTTC. Supplemented by reference TRBV5-1 and TRBJ2-1, the full variable domain reads KAGVTQTPRYLIKTRGQQVTLSCSPISGHRSVSWYQQTPGQGLQFLFEYFSETQRNKGNFPGRFSGRQFSNSRSEMNVSTLELGDSALYLCASSLGDFNNEQFFGPGTRLTVL.

The CDR3 coding sequence is TGTGCCAGCTCACCAGGAACGACAACCTACGAGCAGTACTTC. Its protein is CASSPGTTTYEQYF. The chain carries TRBV18 and TRBJ2-7; D remains unclear. This CDR3 contains 14 residues. V was pared by 2 bases and J by 2 bases, with 10 bases between. Per the germline V gene, CDR1 is KGHSH and CDR2 is LQKENI.